The 8 T cell receptor beta chains reported below all come from one sample, sequenced in a study of blood T cell repertoires in COVID-19. Produced via immunoSEQ multiplex PCR; TCRdb's table is partial and in-frame only. The sample consists of 60,000 or so clones, about four fifths of them appearing once. The material sequenced was peripheral blood. The receptors derive from a human donor in a cohort sampled during active COVID-19.

The rearrangement joins TRBV10-1 to TRBJ2-1; TRBD2 aligns across 16 bases. This CDR3 is 15 amino acids long. The ends lost 6 bases at V and 7 bases at J; junction bases unmatched: 3. CDR1 and CDR2 (germline): WNHNN, SYGVQD (reference sequence). The CDR3 DNA sequence: TGCGCCAGCAGCGGGACTAGCGGGAGGGGAAATGAGCAGTTCTTC. Protein product: CASSGTSGRGNEQFF.

V is TRBV30 and J is TRBJ1-5; 7 bases fit TRBD1. CDR3 length: 16 residues. Germline CDR1 and CDR2: GTSNPN and SVGIG (reference sequence). The CDR3 region is CAGTVKNGRSNQPQHF. The DNA for the CDR3 is TGTGCTGGGACAGTGAAGAATGGACGCAGCAATCAGCCCCAGCATTTT.

The genes are TRBV18 and TRBJ2-1, with no clear D. There are 15 residues in the CDR3. Trimming removed 3 bases at V and 0 bases at J, with 9 bases between. From germline, CDR1 is KGHSH and CDR2 LQKENI. CDR3 sequence reads: CASSPTRSSYNEQFF. CDR3 nucleotides: TGTGCCAGCTCACCGACCCGGAGCTCCTACAATGAGCAGTTCTTC.

V usage is TRBV6-5 and J usage is TRBJ2-5; TRBD2 matches at 7 bases. The ends lost 4 bases at V and 3 bases at J; junction bases unmatched: 2. CDR1 and CDR2 (germline): MNHEY, SVGAGI. The CDR3 length is 13 residues. CDR3 amino acids: CASSWGGEETQYF. In DNA form, the CDR3 reads TGTGCCAGCAGTTGGGGGGGGGAAGAGACCCAGTACTTC.

This sequence joins TRBV30 and TRBJ1-5; D perhaps matches TRBD1 (5 bases). Deletions cut 5 bases from V and 2 bases from J, with 13 bases between. The CDR3 spans 14 residues. Germline CDR1 reads GTSNPN; CDR2 reads SVGIG (reference sequence). The DNA for the CDR3 is TGTGCCTGGGGGGGGTCCGGGGGCAATCAGCCCCAGCATTTT. Amino acid sequence: CAWGGSGGNQPQHF. Complete variable domain (other parts from reference TRBV30 and TRBJ1-5): SQTIHQWPATLVQPVGSPLSLECTVEGTSNPNLYWYRQAAGRGLQLLFYSVGIGQISSEVPQNLSASRPQDRQFILSSKKLLLSDSGFYLCAWGGSGGNQPQHFGDGTRLSIL.

This clone was seen more than once but under ten times. The chain has TRBV27 and TRBJ2-2; D is unresolved. Trimming left V 3 bases short and J 4 bases short, with 9 bases between. Germline V CDR1 and CDR2: MNHEY, SMNVEV (reference sequence). The CDR3 length is 14 residues. In nucleotides, the CDR3 is TGTGCCAGCAGTTTGTTACAGTTCACCGGGGAGCTGTTTTTT. Protein product: CASSLLQFTGELFF.

This clone was seen many times. The genes are TRBV12-1 and TRBJ1-2; no DNA check was done on the table's D call, TRBD1. TRBV12-1 is assigned pseudogene status. There are 15 residues in the CDR3. CDR3 sequence (DNA): TGTGCCAGCAGCTTAACCTACAACAGGGACTATGGCTACACCTTC. Translated: CASSLTYNRDYGYTF.

The chain carries TRBV6-6 and TRBJ2-6; tentative D call: TRBD2 (6 bases). Germline values: CDR1 MNHNY, CDR2 SVGAGI (reference sequence). The CDR3 consists of 15 residues. V lost 0 bases to trimming and J lost 3 bases, with 6 bases between them. The CDR3 sequence: CASSYSGGGANVLTF. CDR3 nucleotide sequence: TGTGCCAGCAGTTACTCCGGGGGTGGGGCCAACGTCCTGACTTTC.